This paragraph reports one T cell receptor (beta chain). Germline-derived CDR1 and CDR2 are MNHEY and SVGAGI. Trimming pared 6 bases from V and 8 bases from J, leaving 16 bases between. This CDR3 region has 14 residues. This sample was included in a study of blood T cell repertoires in COVID-19. The repertoire was sequenced with immunoSEQ multiplex PCR; TCRdb's copy has only in-frame clones and lacks some. This sample carries some 400,000 clones, 70% to 90% of them seen once, and the ten largest clones take around 3%. The chain combines TRBV6-5 with TRBJ1-4; D perhaps matches TRBD1 (5 bases). The receptor was isolated from a human donor in a cohort sampled during active COVID-19. Sequenced: peripheral blood. The CDR3: CASSFGGDREKLFF. The CDR3 DNA reads TGTGCCAGCAGCTTCGGGGGTGACCGAGAAAAACTGTTTTTT.